What follows are 32 T cell receptor beta chains derived from one specimen sequenced in a study of blood T cells in healthy people across ages. The second PCR ran about 6 to 11 cycles with a sample-barcoded 5' primer and J-beta primers. TCRdb independently ran MiXCR on the 5' RACE reads; one entry per CDR3 protein. The sample holds around 650,000 distinct CDR3 sequences, around 38% seen once. The sequencing input was blood. These receptors were obtained from a man aged 80 or over in good health.

This chain uses TRBV6-5 with TRBJ2-7; TRBD1 might be the D (6 bases). This CDR3 contains 12 residues. Looked up from germline, CDR1 is MNHEY and CDR2 is SVGAGI. Trimming cost V 5 bases and J 8 bases, with 13 bases left between them. The CDR3 nucleotides read TGTGCCAGCAGTACAGGGCTTAGTAAGCAGTACTTC. Translating it yields CASSTGLSKQYF.

This clonotype was seen more than once but under ten times. The chain is built from TRBV5-5 and TRBJ2-1; D remains ambiguous. The CDR3 is 15 residues long. Looked up from germline, CDR1 is SGHKS and CDR2 is YYEKEE (reference sequence). The ends were cut back, 2 bases at V and 0 bases at J, with 9 bases in the middle. For the CDR3, the DNA is TGTGCCAGCAGCTTAAGCGATAGCTCCTACAATGAGCAGTTCTTC. Translated, it gives CASSLSDSSYNEQFF.

This clonotype was recorded at least ten times. V usage is TRBV13 and J usage is TRBJ1-2; 10 bases agree with TRBD1. The V gene's germline CDR1 is PRHDT and CDR2 FYEKMQ (reference sequence). V was clipped by 5 bases and J by 1 base; unmatched bases: 16. The CDR3 totals 19 residues. The CDR3 DNA sequence: TGTGCCAGCAGCCTATTCGCCGGGACAGGGGCTCTGGGTAACTATGGCTACACCTTC. This gives the protein CASSLFAGTGALGNYGYTF.

In this sample, this clonotype turned up a few times. The chain couples TRBV20-1 to TRBJ2-3, with 7 bases identical to TRBD2. Germline V gives CDR1 DFQATT, CDR2 SNEGSKA (reference sequence). The V and J ends lost 0 bases and 2 bases, in that order; junction bases with no gene match: 11. The CDR3 is 17 residues long. The CDR3 bases are TGCAGTGCTAGAGATCCAGGGACGGGGGGATCCACAGATACGCAGTATTTT. This sequence encodes CSARDPGTGGSTDTQYF.

The V and J genes are TRBV7-2 and TRBJ2-1; 7 nucleotides align to TRBD2. With 4 bases clipped from V and 7 bases from J, the junction kept 10 bases outside the gene matches. This CDR3 is built from 15 residues. Germline CDR1 SGHTA, CDR2 FQGNSA. CDR3 bases: TGTGCCAGCAGCTCAGCGGGGCCAAGGGTTAATGAGCAGTTCTTC. Its protein product is CASSSAGPRVNEQFF.

The CDR3 protein is CSANDLDRVYEQYF. The CDR3 bases are TGCAGTGCCAATGACCTGGACAGGGTCTACGAGCAGTACTTC. V is TRBV20-1 and J is TRBJ2-5, with 8 bases matching TRBD1. The assigned J gene may be wrong: the sequence end matches TRBJ2-7 better. Germline loops: CDR1 DFQATT, CDR2 SNEGSKA (reference sequence). The CDR3 has 14 residues.

The V call is TRBV3-1, the J call TRBJ2-7; 12 positions agree with TRBD1. Looked up from germline, CDR1 is LGHDT and CDR2 is YNNKEL (reference sequence). V lost 4 bases, J lost 3 bases, and 7 bases stayed unmatched. CDR3 length equals 16 residues. Written as DNA, the CDR3 is TGTGCCAGCAGCCGGGGACAGGGGGCAATGGGCTACGAGCAGTACTTC. Amino acids: CASSRGQGAMGYEQYF.

The rearrangement joins TRBV20-1 to TRBJ1-5, with D maybe TRBD1 (6 bases). The CDR3 has 13 amino acids. The V end was cut by 5 bases, the J end by 5 bases, with 13 bases between. The V gene's germline CDR1 is DFQATT and CDR2 SNEGSKA (reference sequence). In DNA, the CDR3 is TGCAGTGCTTTGAACAGGGCCCATCAGCCCCAGCATTTT. Translation gives CSALNRAHQPQHF.

The CDR3, as DNA: TGTGCCAGCAGTGAATTGTGGGGGATGACAGGGAACGAGCAGTACTTC. Translating it yields CASSELWGMTGNEQYF. The chain carries TRBV6-1 and TRBJ2-7, with TRBD1 matching 7 bases. V shed 2 bases, J shed 5 bases, and the junction held 12 bases outside the gene matches. Germline-derived CDR1 and CDR2 are MNHNS and SASEGT. The CDR3 extends over 16 amino acids.

This clonotype occurred a few times. The rearrangement uses TRBV14 and TRBJ1-1; the D is unclear. The CDR3 runs 16 residues. Germline V gene data show CDR1 as SGHDN and CDR2 as FVKESK. Trimming removed 4 bases at V and 3 bases at J, with 18 bases between. The CDR3 loop reads CASSRRLGVSHTEAFF. Here the CDR3 DNA reads TGTGCCAGCAGCCGTCGTCTCGGGGTAAGCCACACTGAAGCTTTCTTT.

This clonotype was observed a handful of times. The genes are TRBV4-2 and TRBJ2-6; the D is unclear. The germline V gene has CDR1 LGHNA and CDR2 YNFKEQ. This CDR3 is built from 16 residues. With 0 bases removed from V and 2 bases from J, the gap between germline ends came to 8 bases. The CDR3 DNA follows: TGTGCCAGCAGCCAAGACTCAAGGGCTGGGGCCAACGTCCTGACTTTC. Translation: CASSQDSRAGANVLTF.

The chain links TRBV29-1 to TRBJ2-5; D not resolved. The CDR3 is made up of 12 amino acids. Germline V lookup: CDR1 SQVTM, CDR2 ANQGSEA. Deletions cut 2 bases from V and 5 bases from J, with 9 bases between. The CDR3: CSVERGDETQYF. CDR3 sequence (DNA): TGCAGCGTTGAACGAGGTGACGAGACCCAGTACTTC.

In its sample, this clonotype was seen a few times. This chain joins TRBV5-6 and TRBJ2-1; 10 bases match TRBD1. The CDR3 is 15 amino acids. Germline CDR1 SGHDT, CDR2 YYEEEE. The V segment lost 2 bases and the J segment 3 bases; nucleotides outside the gene matches: 2. CDR3 amino acids: CASSFGDRGYNEQFF. CDR3 nucleotide sequence: TGTGCCAGCAGCTTTGGGGACAGGGGCTACAATGAGCAGTTCTTC.

The rearrangement joins TRBV6-5 to TRBJ2-1, with 14 bases lining up with TRBD2. The CDR3 loop spans 19 amino acids. Looked up from germline, CDR1 is MNHEY and CDR2 is SVGAGI. V was pared by 3 bases and J by 1 base, with 8 bases of the junction left unmatched. Written as DNA, the CDR3 is TGTGCCAGCAGTTATGCCGGGACTAGCGGGAGTAGGTCCTACAATGAGCAGTTCTTC. This sequence encodes CASSYAGTSGSRSYNEQFF.

In this sample, this clonotype turned up a few times. The gene calls are TRBV27 and TRBJ2-1, with 7 positions matching TRBD2. Germline V gene lookup returns CDR1 MNHEY and CDR2 SMNVEV (reference sequence). The CDR3 extends over 17 amino acids. The V and J ends lost 4 bases and 1 base, in that order; junction bases with no gene match: 10. CDR3 sequence reads: CASSSFGLAESYNEQFF. The CDR3 region has the DNA TGTGCCAGCAGTTCCTTCGGGCTAGCGGAATCCTACAATGAGCAGTTCTTC.

The chain has TRBV4-3 and TRBJ2-3; 7 positions match TRBD1. V shed 5 bases and J 7 bases; nucleotides not matched to a gene: 9. CDR1 and CDR2 from the germline V gene are LGHNA and YSLEER. The CDR3 length is 14 residues. DNA of the CDR3: TGCGCCAGCAGCTTGGACAGGTTTACATATACGCAGTATTTT. It encodes CASSLDRFTYTQYF.

The V call is TRBV4-3, the J call TRBJ2-4; 9 bases are shared with TRBD2. From germline, CDR1 is LGHNA and CDR2 YSLEER. The CDR3 loop spans 15 amino acids. V shed 4 bases and J 12 bases; nucleotides not matched to a gene: 13. The CDR3 spells CASSPNVAGETDQYF. The CDR3 nucleotides are TGCGCCAGCAGCCCCAACGTAGCGGGGGAGACGGATCAGTACTTC.

This clonotype was seen more than once but under ten times. The V gene is TRBV20-1, the J gene TRBJ2-1, with 12 nucleotides matching TRBD2. V lost 6 bases and J lost 1; bases outside the gene matches: 13. CDR3 length: 18 amino acids. From germline, CDR1 is DFQATT and CDR2 SNEGSKA (reference sequence). The CDR3 DNA follows: TGCAGTGCCGCTCCGGGACTAGCGGGTTTTAAATCCTACAATGAGCAGTTCTTC. Translation: CSAAPGLAGFKSYNEQFF.

Comments on this clonotype: This clone may be a read error of a much larger clone one base away. The rearrangement links TRBV7-9 to TRBJ2-5; 7 bases agree with TRBD2. The germline gives CDR1 SEHNR, CDR2 FQNEAQ (reference sequence). This CDR3 has 15 residues. The CDR3 coding sequence is TGTACCAGCAGCTTGGGGACTACTTCCCAAGAGACCCAGTACTTC. Amino acids: CTSSLGTTSQETQYF.

This clonotype occurred a few times. V is TRBV4-3 and J is TRBJ2-1, with D perhaps TRBD1 or TRBD2 (5 bases each). Trimming removed 0 bases at V and 0 bases at J, with 12 bases between. The CDR3 contains 17 residues. Per the germline V gene, CDR1 is LGHNA and CDR2 is YSLEER. The CDR3 DNA reads as TGCGCCAGCAGCCAAGAAGGGACCTATAGCTCCTACAATGAGCAGTTCTTC. The encoded protein is CASSQEGTYSSYNEQFF.

V is TRBV7-9 and J is TRBJ2-1, with D possibly matching TRBD1 (5 bases). CDR3 length: 14 residues. The V gene's germline CDR1 is SEHNR and CDR2 FQNEAQ (reference sequence). Between the trimmed V and J ends, which lost 2 bases and 8 bases, there was a span of 13 bases. CDR3 residues: CASSLRTLGDEQFF. The CDR3 DNA sequence: TGTGCCAGCAGCTTACGGACACTGGGCGATGAGCAGTTCTTC. Looking up the rest from reference TRBV7-9 and TRBJ2-1 gives the full variable domain: DTGVSQNPRHKITKRGQNVTFRCDPISEHNRLYWYRQTLGQGPEFLTYFQNEAQLEKSRLLSDRFSAERPKGSFSTLEIQRTEQGDSAMYLCASSLRTLGDEQFFGPGTRLTVL.

The V gene is TRBV6-2 or TRBV6-3, the J gene TRBJ2-7; 7 bases fit TRBD2. The J call is doubtful: the DNA matches TRBJ2-5 better. Germline-derived CDR1 and CDR2 are MNHEY and SVGEGT. The CDR3 spans 16 residues. The CDR3 DNA is TGTGCCAGCAGTTACTCCCTTAACGGGGGGAGGGGGACCCAGTACTTC. It encodes CASSYSLNGGRGTQYF.

The J gene is TRBJ1-1, the V gene TRBV18, with 8 positions matching TRBD1. Germline V gene sequence: CDR1 KGHSH, CDR2 LQKENI. The CDR3 contains 15 residues. After removal of 4 bases from V and 3 bases from J, the junction contained 7 bases not matched to a gene. The CDR3 loop is CASSLATGDHTEAFF. CDR3 DNA sequence: TGTGCCAGCTCACTCGCGACAGGGGATCACACTGAAGCTTTCTTT.

This chain connects TRBV12-3 or TRBV12-4 to TRBJ1-1; no clear D gene. Trimming pared 3 bases from V and 6 bases from J, leaving 8 bases between. This CDR3 has 12 residues. The DNA for the CDR3 is TGTGCCAGCAGTTTTTATACCCCTGAAGCTTTCTTT. Translating gives CASSFYTPEAFF.

The V call is TRBV10-3, the J call TRBJ2-4; D gene ambiguous. With the DNA end fitting TRBJ2-5 better, the J assignment may be wrong. Germline CDR1 and CDR2: ENHRY and SYGVKD. The CDR3 is 15 residues long. This chain's CDR3 is CAISDEAAPRETQYF. The CDR3 DNA is TGTGCCATCAGTGATGAGGCAGCTCCAAGAGAGACCCAGTACTTC.

This clonotype was seen at least ten times. V and J are TRBV12-3 or TRBV12-4 and TRBJ2-7, with TRBD2 matching 10 bases. J gave up 1 base and V 2 bases, and 2 bases lay outside the gene matches. This CDR3 is built from 15 residues. In nucleotides, the CDR3 is TGTGCCAGCAGTTTAAGCGGGAGGGCATCCTACGAGCAGTACTTC. Encoded protein: CASSLSGRASYEQYF.

This clonotype occurred many times. The chain carries TRBV28 and TRBJ1-2; D not certain. CDR1 is MDHEN, CDR2 SYDVKM, per germline. This CDR3 is 13 amino acids long. V dropped 1 base and J dropped 5 bases, with 8 bases sitting between them. CDR3 residues: CASSLLNLYGYTF. CDR3 coding DNA: TGTGCCAGCAGTTTATTGAACCTTTATGGCTACACCTTC.

V usage is TRBV6-2 or TRBV6-3 and J usage is TRBJ2-1; 14 nucleotides line up with TRBD2. Germline V gives CDR1 MNHEY, CDR2 SVGEGT. With V trimmed by 9 bases and J by 7 bases, 11 bases remained unmatched. This CDR3 has 16 amino acids. The CDR3 sequence is CASRPGTSGSINEQFF. CDR3 coding DNA: TGTGCCAGTCGACCCGGGACTAGCGGGAGCATAAATGAGCAGTTCTTC.

CDR3 sequence: CASSDVGHPNTEAFF. In DNA, the CDR3 is TGTGCCAGCAGTGATGTGGGACACCCGAACACTGAAGCTTTCTTT. The chain employs TRBV2 and TRBJ1-1, with D perhaps TRBD1 (6 bases). The CDR3 totals 15 residues. Germline V lookup: CDR1 SNHLY, CDR2 FYNNEI. The V and J ends lost 3 bases and 1 base respectively, with 12 bases between them.

The chain has TRBV25-1 and TRBJ2-7; D possibly uses TRBD1 or TRBD2 (6 bases each). The CDR3 covers 15 residues. V dropped 3 bases and J dropped 3 bases, with 15 bases sitting between them. Germline V CDR1 and CDR2: MGHDK, SYGVNS. CDR3 in DNA: TGTGCCAGCAGTGATGGGGGGCGAATCCTCTACGAGCAGTACTTC. Residues: CASSDGGRILYEQYF.

Ten or more counts support this clonotype. The chain uses TRBV13 and TRBJ2-4; D is possibly TRBD2 (5 bases). Germline V gene data show CDR1 as PRHDT and CDR2 as FYEKMQ (reference sequence). With 3 bases removed from V and 9 bases from J, the gap between germline ends came to 12 bases. The length of the CDR3 is 13 residues. CDR3: CASSFSGGSIQYF. Here the CDR3 DNA reads TGTGCCAGCAGCTTCTCGGGTGGGAGCATTCAGTACTTC.

This clonotype was seen only a few times. The CDR3 bases are TGTGCCAGCAGCAGCCGGGACAGGGTGTTCAATTCACCCCTCCACTTT. Translating it yields CASSSRDRVFNSPLHF. The chain joins TRBV14 to TRBJ1-6, with 9 bases lining up with TRBD1. CDR1 is SGHDN and CDR2 is FVKESK in the germline V gene. Trimming cost V 5 bases and J 7 bases; bases outside gene matches: 9. This CDR3 has 16 amino acids.